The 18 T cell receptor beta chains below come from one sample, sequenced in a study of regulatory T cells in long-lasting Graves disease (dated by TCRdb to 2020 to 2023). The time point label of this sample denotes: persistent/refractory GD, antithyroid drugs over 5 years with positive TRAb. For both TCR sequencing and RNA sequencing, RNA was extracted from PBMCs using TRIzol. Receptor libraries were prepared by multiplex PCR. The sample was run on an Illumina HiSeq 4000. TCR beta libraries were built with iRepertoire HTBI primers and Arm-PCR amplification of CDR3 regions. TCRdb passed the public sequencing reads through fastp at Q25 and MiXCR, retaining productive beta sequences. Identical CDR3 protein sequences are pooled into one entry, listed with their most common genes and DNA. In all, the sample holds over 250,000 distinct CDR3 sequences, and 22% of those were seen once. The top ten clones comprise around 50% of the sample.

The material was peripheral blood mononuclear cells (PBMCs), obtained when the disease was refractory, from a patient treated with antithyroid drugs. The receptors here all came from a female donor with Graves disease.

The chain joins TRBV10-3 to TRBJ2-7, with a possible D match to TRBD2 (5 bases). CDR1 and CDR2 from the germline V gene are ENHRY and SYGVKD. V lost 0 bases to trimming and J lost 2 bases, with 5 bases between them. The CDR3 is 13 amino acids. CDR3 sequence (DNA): TGTGCCATCAGTGAGTCCGGGGCCTACGAGCAGTACTTC. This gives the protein CAISESGAYEQYF.

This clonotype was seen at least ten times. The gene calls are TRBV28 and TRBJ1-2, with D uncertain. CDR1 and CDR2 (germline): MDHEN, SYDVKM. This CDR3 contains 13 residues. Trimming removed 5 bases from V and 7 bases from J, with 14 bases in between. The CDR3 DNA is TGTGCCAGCAGTGCGCCGTCGCGACCTGGCTACACCTTC. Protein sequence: CASSAPSRPGYTF.

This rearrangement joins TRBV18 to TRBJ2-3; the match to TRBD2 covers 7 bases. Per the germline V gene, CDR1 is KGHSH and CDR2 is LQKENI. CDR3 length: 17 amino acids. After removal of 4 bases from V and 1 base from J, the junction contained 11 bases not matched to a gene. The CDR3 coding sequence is TGTGCCAGCTCACTGGCCCAAGGGGCGGGAGGCACAGATACGCAGTATTTT. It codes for CASSLAQGAGGTDTQYF.

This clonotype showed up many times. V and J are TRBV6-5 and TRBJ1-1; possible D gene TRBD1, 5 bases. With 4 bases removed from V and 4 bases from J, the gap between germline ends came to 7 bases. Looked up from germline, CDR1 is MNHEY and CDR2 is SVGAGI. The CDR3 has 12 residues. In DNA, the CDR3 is TGTGCCAGCAGTTCCCAGGGCACTGAAGCTTTCTTT. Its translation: CASSSQGTEAFF.

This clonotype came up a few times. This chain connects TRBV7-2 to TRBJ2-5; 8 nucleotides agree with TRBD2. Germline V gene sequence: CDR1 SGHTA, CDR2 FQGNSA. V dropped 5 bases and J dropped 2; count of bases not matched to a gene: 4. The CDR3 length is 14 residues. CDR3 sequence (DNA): TGTGCCAGCAGCCACGGGGGGGAACAAGAGACCCAGTACTTC. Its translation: CASSHGGEQETQYF.

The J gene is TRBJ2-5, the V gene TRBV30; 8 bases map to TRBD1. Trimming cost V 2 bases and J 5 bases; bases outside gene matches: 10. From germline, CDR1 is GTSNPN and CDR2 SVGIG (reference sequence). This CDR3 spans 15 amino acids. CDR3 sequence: CAWSPKLTGDETQYF. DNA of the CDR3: TGTGCCTGGAGTCCAAAACTGACAGGGGACGAGACCCAGTACTTC. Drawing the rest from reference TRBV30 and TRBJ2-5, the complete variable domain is SQTIHQWPATLVQPVGSPLSLECTVEGTSNPNLYWYRQAAGRGLQLLFYSVGIGQISSEVPQNLSASRPQDRQFILSSKKLLLSDSGFYLCAWSPKLTGDETQYFGPGTRLLVL.

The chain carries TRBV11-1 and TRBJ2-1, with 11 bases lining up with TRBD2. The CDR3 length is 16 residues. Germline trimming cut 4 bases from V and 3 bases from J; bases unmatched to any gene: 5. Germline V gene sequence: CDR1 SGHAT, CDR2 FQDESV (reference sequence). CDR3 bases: TGTGCCAGCAGCTCCACCGGGACTAGCGGCTACAATGAGCAGTTCTTC. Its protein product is CASSSTGTSGYNEQFF.

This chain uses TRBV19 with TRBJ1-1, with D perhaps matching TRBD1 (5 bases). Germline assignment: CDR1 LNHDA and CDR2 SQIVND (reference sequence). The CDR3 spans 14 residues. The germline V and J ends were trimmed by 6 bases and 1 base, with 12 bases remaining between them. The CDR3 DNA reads TGTGCCAGTAGGCCCCGGGGCAGGAACACTGAAGCTTTCTTT. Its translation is CASRPRGRNTEAFF.

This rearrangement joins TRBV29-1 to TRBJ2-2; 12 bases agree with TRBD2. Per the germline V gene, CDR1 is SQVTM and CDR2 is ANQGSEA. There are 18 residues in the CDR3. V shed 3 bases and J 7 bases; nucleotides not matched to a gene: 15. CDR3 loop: CSVEGRGLAGGRVGELFF. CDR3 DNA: TGCAGCGTTGAGGGACGGGGGCTAGCGGGAGGGCGAGTCGGGGAGCTGTTTTTT.

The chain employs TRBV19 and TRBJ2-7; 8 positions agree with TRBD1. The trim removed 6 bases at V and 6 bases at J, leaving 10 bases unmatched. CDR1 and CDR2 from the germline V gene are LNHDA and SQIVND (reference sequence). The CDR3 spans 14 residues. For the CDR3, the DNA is TGTGCCAGTAGACATTGGACAGGGAGAGGCGAGCAGTACTTC. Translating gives CASRHWTGRGEQYF.

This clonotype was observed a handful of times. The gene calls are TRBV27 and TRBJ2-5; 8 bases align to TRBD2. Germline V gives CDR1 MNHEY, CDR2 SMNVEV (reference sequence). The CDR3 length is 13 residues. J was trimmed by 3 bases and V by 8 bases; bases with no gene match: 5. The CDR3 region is CASHSGSKETQYF. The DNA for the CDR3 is TGTGCCAGCCACAGCGGGAGCAAAGAGACCCAGTACTTC.

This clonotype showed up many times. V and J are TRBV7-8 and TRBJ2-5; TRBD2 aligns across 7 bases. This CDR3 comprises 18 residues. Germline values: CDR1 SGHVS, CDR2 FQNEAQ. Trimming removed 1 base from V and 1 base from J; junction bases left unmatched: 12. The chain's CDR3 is CASSLGIWEGVTQETQYF. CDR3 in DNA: TGTGCCAGCAGCTTAGGCATATGGGAGGGAGTAACCCAAGAGACCCAGTACTTC.

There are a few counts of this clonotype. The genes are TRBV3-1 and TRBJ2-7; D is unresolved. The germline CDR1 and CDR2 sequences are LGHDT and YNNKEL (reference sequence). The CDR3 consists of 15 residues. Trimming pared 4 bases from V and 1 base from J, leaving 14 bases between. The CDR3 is CASSPQGALSYEQYF. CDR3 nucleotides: TGTGCCAGCAGCCCACAAGGAGCACTTTCCTACGAGCAGTACTTC.

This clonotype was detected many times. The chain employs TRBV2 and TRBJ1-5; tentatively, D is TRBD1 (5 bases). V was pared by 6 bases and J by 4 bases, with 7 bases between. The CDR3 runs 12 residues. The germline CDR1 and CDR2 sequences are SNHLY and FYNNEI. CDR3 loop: CASSRQNQPQHF. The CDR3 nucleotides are TGTGCCAGCAGCCGACAGAATCAGCCCCAGCATTTT.

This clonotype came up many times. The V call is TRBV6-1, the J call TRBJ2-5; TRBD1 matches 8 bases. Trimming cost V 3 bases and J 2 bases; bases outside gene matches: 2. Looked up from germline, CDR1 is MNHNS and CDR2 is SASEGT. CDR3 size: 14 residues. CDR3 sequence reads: CASSDRGQQETQYF. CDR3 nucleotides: TGTGCCAGCAGTGACAGGGGGCAACAAGAGACCCAGTACTTC.

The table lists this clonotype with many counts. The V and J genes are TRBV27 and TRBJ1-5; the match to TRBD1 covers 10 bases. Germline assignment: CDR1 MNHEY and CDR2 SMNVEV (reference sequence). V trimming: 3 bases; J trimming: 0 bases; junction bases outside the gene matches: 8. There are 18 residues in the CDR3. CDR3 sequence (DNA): TGTGCCAGCAGTTTCGCAGGACAGGGGGTATATAGCAATCAGCCCCAGCATTTT. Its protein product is CASSFAGQGVYSNQPQHF.

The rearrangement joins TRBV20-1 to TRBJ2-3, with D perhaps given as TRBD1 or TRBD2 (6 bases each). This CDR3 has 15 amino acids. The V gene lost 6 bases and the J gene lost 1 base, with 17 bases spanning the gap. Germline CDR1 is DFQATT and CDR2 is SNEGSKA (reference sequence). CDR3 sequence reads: CSALRGAGGTDTQYF. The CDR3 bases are TGCAGTGCCCTGAGGGGGGCAGGCGGCACAGATACGCAGTATTTT.

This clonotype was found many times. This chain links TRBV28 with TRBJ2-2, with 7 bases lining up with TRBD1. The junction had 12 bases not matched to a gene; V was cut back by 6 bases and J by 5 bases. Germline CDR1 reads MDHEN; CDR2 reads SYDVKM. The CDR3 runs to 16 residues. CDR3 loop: CASSLRQGLRTGELFF. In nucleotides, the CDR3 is TGTGCCAGCAGCCTAAGACAGGGATTAAGAACCGGGGAGCTGTTTTTT.